The 3 T cell receptor beta chains presented below share a single source sample, sequenced in a study of early T cells in non-severe SARS-CoV-2 infection. TCRdb independently ran MiXCR on the 5' RACE reads; one entry per CDR3 protein. The sample shows roughly 53,000 distinct CDR3 sequences, around 8.5% of them seen only once. The sequenced sample was whole blood. The receptors shown here come from an adult who was a healthcare worker with PCR-confirmed SARS-CoV-2 infection or an uninfected control (not recorded which).

On this clonotype itself: A much larger clone lies one base from this, so it may be a read error. V is TRBV11-2 and J is TRBJ1-6; D is undetermined. CDR3 length: 11 amino acids. Germline assignment: CDR1 SGHAT and CDR2 FQNNGV. The CDR3 DNA reads TGTGCCAGCAGCTTGATGTCACACCTCCACTTT. Its protein is CASSLMSHLHF.

This clonotype was observed many times. The genes are TRBV5-4 and TRBJ2-1, with D tentatively TRBD1 (6 bases). This CDR3 region has 15 residues. Trimming removed 0 bases from V and 6 bases from J, with 13 bases in between. Germline V CDR1 and CDR2: SGHNT, YYREEE (reference sequence). CDR3 sequence: CASSLGGPLINEQFF. In DNA form, the CDR3 reads TGTGCCAGCAGCTTGGGGGGGCCTCTAATCAATGAGCAGTTCTTC.

In its sample, this clonotype was seen many times. The chain employs TRBV4-1 and TRBJ2-7; no definite D call. The V gene's germline CDR1 is MGHRA and CDR2 YSYEKL. The CDR3 loop spans 13 amino acids. V shed 2 bases and J shed 3 bases, with 8 bases lying between them. CDR3 nucleotides: TGCGCCAGCAGCCAAACAGAGAACTACGAGCAGTACTTC. Protein product: CASSQTENYEQYF.